This T cell receptor beta chain was identified in a study of T-cell memory formation after mild COVID-19. The J segment lost 5 bases and the V segment lost 3 bases, leaving 6 bases of the junction unmatched. The CDR3 has 15 residues. Germline V lookup: CDR1 SGHTA, CDR2 FQGTGA. Concerning this clonotype: Its target is not known.

The authors produced TCR alpha and TCR beta cDNA libraries with sample barcodes and UMIs by 5'RACE using constant-segment primers. TCRdb re-derived calls from the 5' RACE reads in MiXCR, one entry per CDR3 protein. This sample has roughly 250,000 distinct CDR3 sequences, with less than 20% found just once. Study results and limitations: Balance between CD4 and CD8 was seen in clones contracting day 15 to 85, and a CD4+ lean was seen in later expanders. Memory cells collected pre-infection included some clones that later responded, suggesting cross-reactive memory joined. Researchers report contracting CD4+ clones mostly in CM and EM, with CD8+ clones in EMRA.

This chain links TRBV7-3 with TRBJ2-1, with 8 nucleotides matching TRBD2. The TCR originated in a man between 18 and 29 years old who had mild COVID-19 (a few samples of this study predate the infection). Cell type and time point are not known. What was sequenced was PBMCs or a T cell subset sorted from them (not recorded which). This CDR3 reads CASSFSRGGNNEQFF. Here the CDR3 DNA reads TGTGCCAGCAGCTTCTCACGGGGGGGAAACAATGAGCAGTTCTTC. The variable domain in full, with the rest retrieved from reference TRBV7-3 and TRBJ2-1, is GAGVSQTPSNKVTEKGKYVELRCDPISGHTALYWYRQSLGQGPEFLIYFQGTGAADDSGLPNDRFFAVRPEGSVSTLKIQRTERGDSAVYLCASSFSRGGNNEQFFGPGTRLTVL.